Listed below are T cell receptor beta chains from one sample, sequenced in a study of response to subunit inactivated influenza vaccine. Each CDR3 protein is one row after TCRdb ran MiXCR on the RT-PCR reads. Of 500,000 to 600,000 distinct CDR3 sequences in the sample, approximately 7.1% were seen once. The specimen was PBMCs from blood, collected around 25 months after vaccination. The receptors stem from a man aged 50 to 75 who received an inactivated influenza vaccine. Both conserved end residues are part of each CDR3. Each record gives: clone size, D gene, V gene, J gene, CDR3 protein, CDR3 DNA. The D gene is left open where the match is weak. Only part of the rows carry a size: once, few, many, or a class if the clone is expanded.

NA	NA	TRBV7-8	TRBJ2-1	CASSLALRLKGSYNEQFF	TGTGCCAGCAGCTTAGCGCTCCGGTTGAAGGGCTCCTACAATGAGCAGTTCTTC
many	NA	TRBV7-9	TRBJ2-1	CASSFNNRDNEQFF	TGTGCCAGCAGTTTTAATAACAGGGACAATGAGCAGTTCTTC
many	NA	TRBV7-3	TRBJ1-3	CASSLDSYSGNTIYF	TGTGCCAGCAGTCTAGACAGTTACTCTGGAAACACCATATATTTT
few	NA	TRBV5-8	TRBJ2-1	CASSLYTSSYNEQFF	TGTGCCAGCAGCTTGTATACCAGCTCCTACAATGAGCAGTTCTTC
many	NA	TRBV6-1	TRBJ2-3	CASSDTDTQYF	TGTGCCAGCAGTGACACAGATACGCAGTATTTT
many	TRBD2	TRBV7-8	TRBJ2-3	CASTPPWREGLATQYF	TGTGCCAGCACCCCCCCCTGGCGGGAGGGCCTCGCTACGCAGTATTTT
few	TRBD1	TRBV19	TRBJ2-7	CASASGQVSYEQYF	TGTGCCAGCGCCAGCGGACAGGTCTCCTACGAGCAGTACTTC
many	TRBD1	TRBV20-1	TRBJ2-5	CSARPPNRGNQETQYF	TGCAGTGCTAGACCGCCTAACAGGGGCAACCAAGAGACCCAGTACTTC
few	NA	TRBV11-2	TRBJ1-1	CASSPQYRVRARTNTEAFF	TGTGCCAGCAGCCCACAATACAGGGTACGGGCGCGAACGAACACTGAAGCTTTCTTT
many	NA	TRBV20-1	TRBJ2-3	CSARQDSITDTQYF	TGCAGTGCTAGACAGGACAGCATCACAGATACGCAGTATTTT
many	NA	TRBV4-1	TRBJ2-1	CASSQDLLLRERYNEQFF	TGCGCCAGCAGCCAAGATTTACTGTTGAGGGAGCGCTACAATGAGCAGTTCTTC
few	TRBD2	TRBV4-1	TRBJ2-3	CASSQGLAGGTQYF	TGCGCCAGCAGCCAGGGACTAGCGGGGGGTACGCAGTATTTT
few	TRBD2	TRBV24-1	TRBJ2-1	CATASLAGGYNEQFF	TGTGCCACCGCCTCACTAGCGGGGGGTTACAATGAGCAGTTCTTC
many	TRBD2	TRBV7-9	TRBJ2-3	CASSFQRESGTDTQYF	TGTGCCAGCAGCTTCCAGCGGGAGTCCGGCACAGATACGCAGTATTTT
many	TRBD1	TRBV5-1	TRBJ2-7	CASSTTGGSSYEQYF	TGCGCCAGCAGCACGACAGGGGGCTCATCCTACGAGCAGTACTTC